This entry lists 29 T cell receptor beta chains sequenced from one sample in a study of radiotherapy plus CTLA-4 blockade in lung cancer. Libraries were prepared by immunoSEQ multiplex PCR; TCRdb keeps only in-frame clonotypes and omits some of them. The sample contains 45,000 to 75,000 clones, 75% to 85% of which appear only once. Here the sequenced sample was peripheral blood, taken from a patient treated with radiotherapy plus ipilimumab. The receptor source for this set is a human donor with non-small cell lung cancer who had a partial response to radiotherapy plus ipilimumab.

The sample holds one count of this clone. The V and J genes are TRBV2 and TRBJ2-2; the D gene is possibly TRBD2 (6 bases). V dropped 4 bases and J dropped 7 bases, with 10 bases sitting between them. Germline assignment: CDR1 SNHLY and CDR2 FYNNEI. The CDR3 runs 13 residues. CDR3 DNA sequence: TGTGCCAGCAGTGCCTGGCGGGACGGGGAGCTGTTTTTT. This codes for CASSAWRDGELFF.

CDR3 region: CASSRTSGASYNEQFF. The CDR3, as DNA: TGTGCCAGCAGCAGGACTAGCGGGGCGTCCTACAATGAGCAGTTCTTC. This chain links TRBV21-1 with TRBJ2-1; TRBD2 reflects the table's D call only, with no check against the DNA. TRBV21-1 is an annotated pseudogene. This CDR3 has 16 residues.

The chain recombines TRBV2 with TRBJ1-2; 7 nucleotides agree with TRBD1. The germline gives CDR1 SNHLY, CDR2 FYNNEI. The V segment lost 8 bases and the J segment 2 bases; nucleotides outside the gene matches: 5. This CDR3 spans 13 amino acids. The CDR3 nucleotides read TGTGCCAGCGCGAGGGACAGAAACTATGGCTACACCTTC. The encoded protein is CASARDRNYGYTF.

The chain employs TRBV6-5 and TRBJ2-3; possibly TRBD1 for D (5 bases). The CDR3 is 11 amino acids. The V end lost 10 bases, the J end lost 6 bases, and 11 bases lay between the germline ends. CDR1 is MNHEY, CDR2 SVGAGI, per germline. The CDR3 loop reads CATCNRDTQYF. The CDR3 DNA is TGTGCCACCTGTAACAGGGATACGCAGTATTTT.

This clone was detected only once. The V and J genes are TRBV6-4 and TRBJ1-2, with D possibly TRBD1 on 6 matching bases. The germline CDR1 and CDR2 sequences are MRHNA and SNTAGT. The ends were cut back, 2 bases at V and 4 bases at J, with 11 bases in the middle. This CDR3 is 14 amino acids long. This CDR3 reads CASSDTGFGYGYTF. CDR3 DNA: TGTGCCAGCAGTGACACAGGGTTTGGCTATGGCTACACCTTC.

V and J are TRBV6-6 and TRBJ1-2, with 9 nucleotides matching TRBD1. The CDR3 has 14 amino acids. The V segment lost 2 bases and the J segment 7 bases; nucleotides outside the gene matches: 5. CDR1 MNHNY and CDR2 SVGAGI come from the germline V gene (reference sequence). The CDR3 is CASSYGTGSSGYTF. As DNA, the CDR3 is TGTGCCAGCAGTTACGGGACAGGGAGTAGTGGCTACACCTTC.

By its share, this clone is medium-sized. CDR3 residues: CASSLRSGYEQYF. The CDR3 DNA follows: TGTGCCAGCAGCTTGAGGTCAGGGTACGAGCAGTACTTC. The J gene is TRBJ2-7, the V gene TRBV5-6, with a possible D match to TRBD1 (5 bases). V lost 1 base to trimming and J lost 4 bases, with 9 bases between them. Germline CDR1 reads SGHDT; CDR2 reads YYEEEE. This CDR3 is 13 amino acids long.

The chain combines TRBV30 with TRBJ1-2, with 8 bases that match TRBD1. Germline V gene sequence: CDR1 GTSNPN, CDR2 SVGIG (reference sequence). Unmatched junction bases numbered 11, after V lost 4 bases and J lost 4 bases. The CDR3 totals 15 residues. CDR3 coding DNA: TGTGCCTGGATGACAGGGGCCCAGGGCTCCTATGGCTACACCTTC. Its protein is CAWMTGAQGSYGYTF.

This clone showed up just a few times. The chain employs TRBV6-5 and TRBJ1-2; the D gene is possibly TRBD1 (5 bases). CDR1 and CDR2 from the germline V gene are MNHEY and SVGAGI. The V end lost 5 bases, the J end lost 4 bases, and 11 bases lay between the germline ends. CDR3 length: 13 residues. The CDR3 DNA sequence: TGTGCCAGCAGTGAGACAGTTGGCTATGGCTACACCTTC. The encoded protein is CASSETVGYGYTF.

The V gene is TRBV11-2, the J gene TRBJ2-3; 7 bases map to TRBD2. Trimming at V came to 5 bases and at J to 3 bases, leaving 2 bases not matched to a gene. The CDR3 spans 13 residues. CDR1 is SGHAT and CDR2 is FQNNGV in the germline V gene. The DNA of the CDR3 is TGTGCCAGCAGCCTAGCGGTAACAGATACGCAGTATTTT. Translated: CASSLAVTDTQYF.

This rearrangement joins TRBV27 to TRBJ1-6; D is perhaps TRBD1 (5 bases). With 3 bases removed from V and 6 bases from J, the gap between germline ends came to 9 bases. This CDR3 contains 14 residues. Per the germline V gene, CDR1 is MNHEY and CDR2 is SMNVEV (reference sequence). CDR3 in amino acids: CASSLGGANSPLHF. The CDR3 DNA sequence: TGTGCCAGCAGTTTGGGAGGGGCTAATTCACCCCTCCACTTT.

The genes are TRBV12-5 and TRBJ1-1; D might be TRBD1 (6 bases). This CDR3 spans 15 amino acids. The V and J ends lost 1 base and 10 bases respectively, with 19 bases between them. CDR1 is LGHNT, CDR2 FRNRAP, per germline. CDR3 DNA: TGTGCTAGTGGTTTGGGTTCTGCGGGCAGGGGTTCAGCTTTCTTT. It encodes CASGLGSAGRGSAFF.

The chain carries TRBV5-4 and TRBJ2-7; the match to TRBD1 covers 7 bases. This CDR3 comprises 14 residues. The germline gives CDR1 SGHNT, CDR2 YYREEE (reference sequence). V lost 4 bases and J lost 7; bases outside the gene matches: 11. CDR3 residues: CASSPGTAMREQYF. The DNA of the CDR3 is TGTGCCAGCAGCCCAGGGACAGCCATGAGGGAGCAGTACTTC.

This chain uses TRBV28 with TRBJ1-2; TRBD1 matches at 9 bases. The trim removed 5 bases at V and 7 bases at J, leaving 5 bases unmatched. Germline lookup yields CDR1 MDHEN and CDR2 SYDVKM. CDR3 length: 13 amino acids. The CDR3: CASSLTGGGGYTF. As DNA, the CDR3 is TGTGCCAGCAGTCTTACAGGGGGCGGTGGCTACACCTTC.

The rearrangement joins TRBV10-3 to TRBJ2-7; 9 bases line up with TRBD1. In germline, CDR1 is ENHRY, CDR2 SYGVKD. This CDR3 contains 14 residues. V shed 4 bases, J shed 7 bases, and the junction held 8 bases outside the gene matches. The CDR3 protein is CAISVLQGAREQYF. The CDR3 DNA follows: TGTGCCATCAGTGTCTTACAGGGGGCAAGGGAGCAGTACTTC.

This clone showed up many times. The chain employs TRBV19 and TRBJ1-5; 7 bases agree with TRBD1. The length of the CDR3 is 13 residues. Unmatched junction bases numbered 4, after V lost 4 bases and J lost 7 bases. Germline CDR1 reads LNHDA; CDR2 reads SQIVND (reference sequence). The CDR3 spells CASSTGQPQPQHF. CDR3 coding DNA: TGTGCCAGTAGTACGGGACAGCCGCAGCCCCAGCATTTT.

The sample holds a few counts of this clone. This sequence joins TRBV7-8 and TRBJ2-7; D not resolved. V gave up 5 bases and J gave up 4 bases, with 9 bases separating them. Germline V gives CDR1 SGHVS, CDR2 FQNEAQ. The length of the CDR3 is 12 residues. CDR3 in DNA: TGTGCCAGCAGCCCCTCCGGGTACGAGCAGTACTTC. Translation: CASSPSGYEQYF.

The rearrangement links TRBV30 to TRBJ2-4, with 8 bases matching TRBD2. V was pared by 0 bases and J by 0 bases, with 7 bases of the junction left unmatched. This CDR3 is built from 17 residues. The V gene's germline CDR1 is GTSNPN and CDR2 SVGIG (reference sequence). CDR3 coding DNA: TGTGCCTGGAGTGTATCGGGCGGGGGGCTAGCCAAAAACATTCAGTACTTC. Translated, it gives CAWSVSGGGLAKNIQYF. Complete variable domain (other parts from reference TRBV30 and TRBJ2-4): SQTIHQWPATLVQPVGSPLSLECTVEGTSNPNLYWYRQAAGRGLQLLFYSVGIGQISSEVPQNLSASRPQDRQFILSSKKLLLSDSGFYLCAWSVSGGGLAKNIQYFGAGTRLSVL.

The CDR3 loop is CASSQEEDSPLHF. For the CDR3, the DNA is TGTGCCAGCAGCCAAGAAGAGGATTCACCCCTCCACTTT. The rearrangement joins TRBV4-2 to TRBJ1-6; D gene unclear. The CDR3 contains 13 residues. V shed 0 bases and J shed 8 bases, with 5 bases lying between them. Germline values: CDR1 LGHNA, CDR2 YNFKEQ.

This clone has only a few counts. This chain uses TRBV4-2 with TRBJ2-3, with 7 bases identical to TRBD2. This CDR3 has 14 residues. CDR1 is LGHNA and CDR2 is YNFKEQ in the germline V gene. Losses at the gene ends were 4 bases for V and 1 base for J; bases not matched to a gene: 2. The CDR3 region has the DNA TGTGCCAGCAGCCCACGGGGGGGCACAGATACGCAGTATTTT. Amino acids: CASSPRGGTDTQYF.

This chain joins TRBV7-9 and TRBJ2-2, with D possibly TRBD2 on 6 matching bases. CDR3 size: 15 residues. Germline V gives CDR1 SEHNR, CDR2 FQNEAQ (reference sequence). V was shortened by 5 bases and J by 4 bases, with 14 bases between the two germline ends. CDR3 bases: TGTGCCAGCAGCCCTGGGCAGGGAGGCACCGGGGAGCTGTTTTTT. Its protein is CASSPGQGGTGELFF.

This chain uses TRBV6-1 with TRBJ1-2; TRBD1 matches at 10 bases. This CDR3 region has 15 residues. Germline V lookup: CDR1 MNHNS, CDR2 SASEGT. V was clipped by 7 bases and J by 4 bases; unmatched bases: 9. CDR3 amino acids: CASKTGTGDFYGYTF. The DNA of the CDR3 is TGTGCCAGCAAAACCGGGACAGGGGATTTCTATGGCTACACCTTC.

V is TRBV4-1 and J is TRBJ1-1; 9 nucleotides agree with TRBD1. V lost 3 bases and J lost 1; bases outside the gene matches: 3. This CDR3 comprises 15 residues. Germline V gives CDR1 MGHRA, CDR2 YSYEKL. The CDR3 is CASSQGTGWNTEAFF. In DNA, the CDR3 is TGCGCCAGCAGCCAGGGGACAGGGTGGAACACTGAAGCTTTCTTT.

The chain carries TRBV2 and TRBJ1-1, with D perhaps TRBD1 (5 bases). The V end lost 8 bases, the J end lost 8 bases, and 12 bases lay between the germline ends. CDR1 is SNHLY, CDR2 FYNNEI, per germline. This CDR3 has 11 amino acids. DNA of the CDR3: TGTGCCAGCTCCCAGGGAGGAGAAGCTTTCTTT. It encodes CASSQGGEAFF.

The gene calls are TRBV19 and TRBJ2-1, with 8 bases matching TRBD2. The V gene's germline CDR1 is LNHDA and CDR2 SQIVND (reference sequence). This CDR3 is 14 amino acids long. The ends lost 8 bases at V and 3 bases at J; junction bases unmatched: 6. The CDR3 is CASRGRGVYNEQFF. The CDR3 region has the DNA TGTGCCAGTCGGGGGCGGGGGGTCTACAATGAGCAGTTCTTC.

A single count supports this clone. The rearrangement links TRBV6-1 to TRBJ1-1; the D gene is possibly TRBD1 (6 bases). Germline values: CDR1 MNHNS, CDR2 SASEGT. The CDR3 runs to 15 residues. Between the trimmed V and J ends, which lost 8 bases and 5 bases, there was a span of 21 bases. CDR3 in DNA: TGTGCCAGCTTGGCTCAGGGGTCAGGAGGAACTGAAGCTTTCTTT. Encoded protein: CASLAQGSGGTEAFF.

The J gene is TRBJ2-5, the V gene TRBV7-2, with 7 bases lining up with TRBD1. The germline V gene encodes CDR1 SGHTA and CDR2 FQGNSA. J gave up 4 bases and V 3 bases, and 8 bases lay outside the gene matches. This CDR3 region has 15 residues. CDR3 bases: TGTGCCAGCAGCTTGAATCAGGGGGAGCGAGAGACCCAGTACTTC. This codes for CASSLNQGERETQYF. Filled out from reference TRBV7-2 and TRBJ2-5, the complete variable domain reads GAGVSQSPSNKVTEKGKDVELRCDPISGHTALYWYRQSLGQGLEFLIYFQGNSAPDKSGLPSDRFSAERTGGSVSTLTIQRTQQEDSAVYLCASSLNQGERETQYFGPGTRLLVL.

This chain joins TRBV12-5 and TRBJ2-1, with 9 nucleotides matching TRBD1. The CDR3 runs to 15 residues. Germline CDR1 reads LGHNT; CDR2 reads FRNRAP. The J segment lost 6 bases and the V segment lost 9 bases, leaving 12 bases of the junction unmatched. CDR3 amino acids: CASSVGTGPPNEQFF. DNA of the CDR3: TGTGCTAGCTCCGTCGGGACAGGGCCCCCCAATGAGCAGTTCTTC.

The chain combines TRBV7-9 with TRBJ2-1; 13 nucleotides line up with TRBD2. The CDR3 has 14 residues. Germline V gene data show CDR1 as SEHNR and CDR2 as FQNEAQ (reference sequence). J was trimmed by 7 bases and V by 6 bases; bases with no gene match: 3. CDR3 sequence reads: CASSTSGGGNEQFF. As DNA, the CDR3 is TGTGCCAGCAGTACTAGCGGGGGGGGAAATGAGCAGTTCTTC.